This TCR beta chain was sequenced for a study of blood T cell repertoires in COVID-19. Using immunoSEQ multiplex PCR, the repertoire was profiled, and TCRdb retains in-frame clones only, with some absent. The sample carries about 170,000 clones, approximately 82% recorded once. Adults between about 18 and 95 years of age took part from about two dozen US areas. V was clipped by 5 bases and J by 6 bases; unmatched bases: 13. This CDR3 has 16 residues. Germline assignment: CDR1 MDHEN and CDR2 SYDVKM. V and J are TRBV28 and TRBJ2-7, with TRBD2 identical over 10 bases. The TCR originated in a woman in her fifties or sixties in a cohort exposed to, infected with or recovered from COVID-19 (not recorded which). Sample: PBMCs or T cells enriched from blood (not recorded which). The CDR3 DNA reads TGTGCCAGCAGTCCGCCTCGGACTAGCGGTTCTGGCGAGCAGTACTTC. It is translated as CASSPPRTSGSGEQYF.